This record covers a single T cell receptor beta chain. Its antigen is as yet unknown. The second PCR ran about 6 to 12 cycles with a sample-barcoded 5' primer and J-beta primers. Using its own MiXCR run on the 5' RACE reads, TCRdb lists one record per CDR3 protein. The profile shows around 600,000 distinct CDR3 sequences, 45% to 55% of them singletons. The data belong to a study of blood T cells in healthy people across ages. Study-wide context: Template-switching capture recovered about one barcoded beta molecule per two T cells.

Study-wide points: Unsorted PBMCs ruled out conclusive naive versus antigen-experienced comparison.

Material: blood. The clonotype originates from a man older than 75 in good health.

The CDR3 DNA reads as TGTGCCACTTCGGCTCCCCCTACAGGCTACAATGAGCAGTTCTTC. Protein sequence: CATSAPPTGYNEQFF. The rearrangement links TRBV2 to TRBJ2-1; tentatively, D is TRBD1 (5 bases). Looked up from germline, CDR1 is SNHLY and CDR2 is FYNNEI. This CDR3 has 15 residues. Trimming removed 10 bases at V and 3 bases at J, with 19 bases between.